These T cell receptor beta chains were read from a single sample in a study of shared clonotypes between healthy human individuals. Clones were read by immunoSEQ multiplex PCR, and TCRdb kept only the in-frame ones, dropping some. The sample shows over 2,000,000 clones, around 93% of them seen only once. The sample taken for sequencing was naive CD8+ T cells from PBMCs. The source is a man aged 18 to 35 in good health. Some clones in this sample may be carry-over from other donors' samples. Both conserved end residues are part of each CDR3. A D gene is named only where the DNA matches it firmly. A row's size may be missing; if present it is once, few, many or a size class.

D,size,J,V,DNA,CDR3
TRBD2,.,TRBJ2-1,TRBV11-2,TGTGCCAGCAGCTCGCGGACTAGCAGTGAGCAGTTCTTC,CASSSRTSSEQFF
.,.,TRBJ1-5,TRBV4-1,TGCGCCAGCAGCCAAGATCAAACAAGGGTAGGCAATCAGCCCCAGCATTTT,CASSQDQTRVGNQPQHF
.,.,TRBJ1-4,TRBV12-5,TGTGCTAGTGGTTTGCACTCAACTAATGAAAAACTGTTTTTT,CASGLHSTNEKLFF
.,.,TRBJ2-1,TRBV9,TGTGCCAGCATGGAGGGAGATGCCTACAATGAGCAGTTCTTC,CASMEGDAYNEQFF
.,.,TRBJ2-5,TRBV7-2,TGTGCCAGCGTAGAGAGGGGGATTCAAGAGACCCAGTACTTC,CASVERGIQETQYF
.,few,TRBJ1-1,TRBV27,TGTGCCAGCAGTTTATCTTTCGAGGGGAACACTGAAGCTTTCTTT,CASSLSFEGNTEAFF
TRBD2,.,TRBJ2-3,TRBV28,TGTGCCAGCAGTCCAAGGACTAGCGGGACAGATACGCAGTATTTT,CASSPRTSGTDTQYF
TRBD2,.,TRBJ2-5,TRBV19,TGTGCCAGTAGTATTGGGGCGGGAGTAGAGACCCAGTACTTC,CASSIGAGVETQYF
TRBD2,.,TRBJ2-7,TRBV7-3,TGTGCCAGCAGCTTAGGATTTTCAGCGGGAGGGATGAGCTCCTACGAGCAGTACTTC,CASSLGFSAGGMSSYEQYF
.,.,TRBJ2-4,TRBV30,TGTGCCGGGCATAGTGTAGCCAAAAACATTCAGTACTTC,CAGHSVAKNIQYF
TRBD2,.,TRBJ2-3,TRBV13,TGTGCCAGCAGCCAAAGACTAGCGGAAAGCACAGATACGCAGTATTTT,CASSQRLAESTDTQYF
TRBD1,once,TRBJ1-4,TRBV29-1,TGCAGCGTTGGCCCGAGACAGGGAACAGAAAAACTGTTTTTT,CSVGPRQGTEKLFF
TRBD2,once,TRBJ2-7,TRBV4-1,TGCGCCAGCAGCCTCGGGAGGTCCTACGAGCAGTACTTC,CASSLGRSYEQYF
TRBD1,.,TRBJ2-1,TRBV5-1,TGCGCCAGCAGCCGGGGAGACAGGGGTTACAATGAGCAGTTCTTC,CASSRGDRGYNEQFF
.,few,TRBJ1-2,TRBV11-2,TGTGCCAGCAGCTCCGACTCCGGGGGCTACACCTTC,CASSSDSGGYTF
.,.,TRBJ2-1,TRBV28,TGTGCCAGCAGCGACAGCCCCCTCCGGGTTAGCAGGGAGCAGTTCTTC,CASSDSPLRVSREQFF
TRBD1,.,TRBJ2-7,TRBV28,TGTGCCAGCAGTTTGGTCGGGACAGGGGACTACGAGCAGTACTTC,CASSLVGTGDYEQYF
.,.,TRBJ2-7,TRBV27,TGTGCCAGCAGTCTTGGGCAGACAAACTACGAGCAGTACTTC,CASSLGQTNYEQYF
.,.,TRBJ1-2,TRBV25-1,TGTGCCAGCAGACACCCTGACTATTATGGCTACACCTTC,CASRHPDYYGYTF
.,.,TRBJ2-3,TRBV7-9,TGTGCCAGCAGCTTAGACAGGCGTGGCGCAGATACGCAGTATTTT,CASSLDRRGADTQYF
.,.,TRBJ2-7,TRBV6-1,TGTGCCAGCAGTGAGTGGACCGTCCCCTACGAGCAGTACTTC,CASSEWTVPYEQYF
.,.,TRBJ1-2,TRBV29-1,TGCGGCGTTGACCGACACCCCTATGGCTACACCTTC,CGVDRHPYGYTF
.,few,TRBJ1-1,TRBV30,TGTGCCTGGAGTGTACTCCGGTCGAACACTGAAGCTTTCTTT,CAWSVLRSNTEAFF
.,.,TRBJ2-5,TRBV5-6,TGTGCCAGCAGCTTGGTCGGGAGTAAAGAGACCCAGTACTTC,CASSLVGSKETQYF
.,.,TRBJ2-1,TRBV6-1,TGTGCCAGCAGTGAAGCAGGCCAGGGGATCACCTACAATGAGCAGTTCTTC,CASSEAGQGITYNEQFF
.,.,TRBJ2-3,TRBV28,TGTGCCAGCAGTTTCTATTCGGGGGAAACAGATACGCAGTATTTT,CASSFYSGETDTQYF
TRBD2,once,TRBJ2-4,TRBV4-3,TGCGCCAGCAGCCGGGAGACTAGCGGGAGAGGGGAAAACATTCAGTACTTC,CASSRETSGRGENIQYF
.,.,TRBJ2-7,TRBV7-9,TGTGCCAGCAGCTTTGGGGACAAACCCTACGAGCAGTACTTC,CASSFGDKPYEQYF
.,once,TRBJ1-5,TRBV19,TGTGCCAGTAGTATCCGGGGGGAGCAGCCCCAGCATTTT,CASSIRGEQPQHF
.,.,TRBJ2-3,TRBV11-2,TGTGCCAGCAGCAACGGGGCAGATACGCAGTATTTT,CASSNGADTQYF
TRBD2,.,TRBJ2-1,TRBV11-2,TGTGCCAGCAGCTTATACGTAGGACTAGCGGGATCTGGTGAGCAGTTCTTC,CASSLYVGLAGSGEQFF
.,.,TRBJ2-1,TRBV6-1,TGTGCCAGCAGGCTGACAGAGAGCTCCTACAATGAGCAGTTCTTC,CASRLTESSYNEQFF
.,few,TRBJ2-2,TRBV4-1,TGCGCCAGCAGCCAAGAGGACGGGGACACCGGGGAGCTGTTTTTT,CASSQEDGDTGELFF
TRBD2,.,TRBJ2-1,TRBV4-2,TGTGCCAGCAGCCCCCAGGTTAGCGGGCCCTACAATGAGCAGTTCTTC,CASSPQVSGPYNEQFF
.,once,TRBJ1-3,TRBV29-1,TGCGGATGGAAGTTCTCTGGAAACACCATATATTTT,CGWKFSGNTIYF
TRBD1,.,TRBJ1-5,TRBV28,TGTGCCAGCAGTACCAACAGGGGAGGCAATCAGCCCCAGCATTTT,CASSTNRGGNQPQHF
TRBD2,.,TRBJ2-2,TRBV25-1,TGTGCCAGCCGGGGGTGGACTAGCGGGTTGGGCACCGGGGAGCTGTTTTTT,CASRGWTSGLGTGELFF
TRBD2,.,TRBJ2-1,TRBV5-6,TGTGCCAGCAGCACCGGGACTAGCGGGAGCAATGAGCAGTTCTTC,CASSTGTSGSNEQFF
.,.,TRBJ2-7,TRBV7-9,TGTGCCAGCAGCTTGGGGTCCCCTTACGAGCAGTACTTC,CASSLGSPYEQYF
TRBD1,once,TRBJ1-1,TRBV7-2,TGTGCCAGCAGCTTAGGGCAGGGGGCGCGGGCTTTCTTT,CASSLGQGARAFF
TRBD1,.,TRBJ2-7,TRBV5-1,TGCGCCAGCAGCTGGGCGACAGGGTTCGAGCAGTACTTC,CASSWATGFEQYF